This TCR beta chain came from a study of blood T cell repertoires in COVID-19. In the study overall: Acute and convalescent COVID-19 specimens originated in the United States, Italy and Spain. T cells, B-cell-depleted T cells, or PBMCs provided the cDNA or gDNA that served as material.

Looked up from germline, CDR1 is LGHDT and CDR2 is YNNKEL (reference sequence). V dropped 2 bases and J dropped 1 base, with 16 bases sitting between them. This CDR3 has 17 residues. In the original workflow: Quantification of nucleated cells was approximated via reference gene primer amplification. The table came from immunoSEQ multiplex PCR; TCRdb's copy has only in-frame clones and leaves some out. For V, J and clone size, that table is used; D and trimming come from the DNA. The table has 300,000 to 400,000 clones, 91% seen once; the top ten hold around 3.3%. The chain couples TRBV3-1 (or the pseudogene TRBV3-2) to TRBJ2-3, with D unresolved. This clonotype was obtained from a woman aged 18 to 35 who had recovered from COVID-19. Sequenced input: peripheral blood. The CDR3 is CASSQFSEHPRTDTQYF. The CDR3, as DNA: TGTGCCAGCAGCCAATTCTCCGAGCATCCGCGCACAGATACGCAGTATTTT.